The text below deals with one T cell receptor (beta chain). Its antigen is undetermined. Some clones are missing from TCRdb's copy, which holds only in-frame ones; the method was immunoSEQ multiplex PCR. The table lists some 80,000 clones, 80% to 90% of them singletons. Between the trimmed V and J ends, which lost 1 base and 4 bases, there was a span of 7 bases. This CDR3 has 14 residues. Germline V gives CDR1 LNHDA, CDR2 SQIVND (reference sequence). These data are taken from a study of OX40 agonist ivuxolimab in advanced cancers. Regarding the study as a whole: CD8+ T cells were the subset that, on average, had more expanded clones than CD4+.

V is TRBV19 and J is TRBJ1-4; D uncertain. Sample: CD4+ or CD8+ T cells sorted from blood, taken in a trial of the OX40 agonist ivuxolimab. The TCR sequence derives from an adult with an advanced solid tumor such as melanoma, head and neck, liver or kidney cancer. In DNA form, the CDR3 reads TGTGCCAGTAGTATAGGCATCGGTAATGAAAAACTGTTTTTT. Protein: CASSIGIGNEKLFF.